A single sample gave rise to the 10 T cell receptor beta chains below, sequenced in a study of T cell responses to AZD1222 COVID-19 vaccine. TCRdb's copy holds only in-frame clones and misses some; the assay was immunoSEQ multiplex PCR. The table has fewer than 200,000 clones, 85% to 90% seen once. The sample was peripheral blood, taken on day 0 of AZD1222 vaccination. The receptors here all came from an adult in good health.

The chain recombines TRBV5-1 with TRBJ1-3; no definite D call. V was pared by 0 bases and J by 0 bases, with 7 bases between. This CDR3 is 15 amino acids long. From germline, CDR1 is SGHRS and CDR2 YFSETQ. The CDR3: CASSLGGDSGNTIYF. The CDR3 coding sequence is TGCGCCAGCAGCTTGGGCGGTGACTCTGGAAACACCATATATTTT.

J is TRBJ2-3 and V is TRBV14; a possible D gene is TRBD1 (5 bases). The V and J ends lost 3 bases and 4 bases respectively, with 11 bases between them. CDR3 length: 14 residues. Germline V lookup: CDR1 SGHDN, CDR2 FVKESK. This CDR3 is CASSHGAGPDTQYF. As DNA, the CDR3 is TGTGCCAGCAGCCACGGAGCAGGGCCAGATACGCAGTATTTT.

As concerns this clone: At one end, the junction sequence differs from germline, possibly due to a read error. This chain joins TRBV4-2 and TRBJ2-3; D not certain. The length of the CDR3 is 13 residues. Germline CDR1 LGHNA, CDR2 YNFKEQ. CDR3 sequence reads: CASSQELSDRQYF. Here the CDR3 DNA reads TGTGCCAGCAGCCAAGAATTGTCTGATAGGCAGTATTTT.

The chain joins TRBV5-1 to TRBJ2-2; 7 nucleotides align to TRBD1. The CDR3 extends over 15 amino acids. V trimming: 4 bases; J trimming: 2 bases; junction bases outside the gene matches: 5. From germline, CDR1 is SGHRS and CDR2 YFSETQ. Here the CDR3 DNA reads TGCGCCAGCAGCACGGGACAGCCAAACACCGGGGAGCTGTTTTTT. Amino acid sequence: CASSTGQPNTGELFF.

The count of this clone is one. The rearrangement uses TRBV30 and TRBJ1-1; D ambiguous. The CDR3 is 15 amino acids. CDR1 GTSNPN and CDR2 SVGIG come from the germline V gene (reference sequence). The germline V and J ends were trimmed by 0 bases and 4 bases, with 15 bases remaining between them. CDR3 bases: TGTGCCTGGAGTGTTGGGGTTTCTTCGGGCACTGAAGCTTTCTTT. Protein: CAWSVGVSSGTEAFF.

The rearrangement links TRBV18 to TRBJ1-1; D unresolved. Trimming cost V 3 bases and J 9 bases, with 17 bases left between them. CDR1 KGHSH and CDR2 LQKENI come from the germline V gene. The CDR3 has 14 amino acids. Here the CDR3 DNA reads TGTGCCAGCTCACCCGAGGCGGCGGCCTACAAAGCTTTCTTT. Residues: CASSPEAAAYKAFF.

The CDR3 DNA sequence: TGTGCCAGCAGCTTCCTACAGGGAGAAAAACTGTTTTTT. It yields the protein CASSFLQGEKLFF. The chain carries TRBV11-2 and TRBJ1-4; a weak D match, TRBD1 (6 bases). CDR1 and CDR2 (germline): SGHAT, FQNNGV. V dropped 3 bases and J dropped 8 bases, with 10 bases sitting between them. CDR3 size: 13 residues.

This clone was picked up a small number of times. The chain recombines TRBV7-2 with TRBJ1-4; D perhaps matches TRBD1 (6 bases). The V end was cut by 1 base, the J end by 12 bases, with 12 bases between. In germline, CDR1 is SGHTA, CDR2 FQGNSA. The CDR3 spans 13 residues. CDR3 in DNA: TGTGCCAGCAGCTTAGTGTCAGGGGATCAACTGTTTTTT. Protein sequence: CASSLVSGDQLFF.

This chain links TRBV19 with TRBJ1-2; weak D call: TRBD1 (5 bases). CDR1 is LNHDA, CDR2 SQIVND, per germline (reference sequence). Trimming removed 3 bases from V and 0 bases from J, with 8 bases in between. The CDR3 is made up of 14 amino acids. This CDR3 reads CASSIGTANYGYTF. DNA of the CDR3: TGTGCCAGTAGTATTGGGACGGCTAACTATGGCTACACCTTC.

CDR3 in amino acids: CSASDRGSNSPLHF. The CDR3, as DNA: TGCAGTGCTAGTGACAGGGGGAGTAATTCACCCCTCCACTTT. The chain couples TRBV20-1 to TRBJ1-6, with TRBD1 identical over 9 bases. CDR1 and CDR2 (germline): DFQATT, SNEGSKA (reference sequence). V trimming: 3 bases; J trimming: 6 bases; junction bases outside the gene matches: 3. The CDR3 consists of 14 residues.